This is a list of T cell receptor beta chains from one sample in a study of lymphopenia after photon versus proton radiotherapy. Some clones are missing from TCRdb's copy, which holds only in-frame ones; the method was immunoSEQ multiplex PCR. The sample gives 40,000 or so clones, around nine tenths of which show up once; around 15% is in the top ten. Sequenced material: peripheral blood, taken from a patient treated with photon-based radiotherapy. These receptors originate from a man in his 60s with cholangiocarcinoma. Both conserved end residues are part of each CDR3. D genes are given only for firm matches. The listing skips clone size in some rows; elsewhere it reads once, few, many or a size class.

clone_size j_call v_call d_call cdr3_aa cdr3_nt
. TRBJ1-2 TRBV27 . CASSLYGRQGNYGYTF TGTGCCAGCAGTTTATACGGTCGGCAGGGGAACTATGGCTACACCTTC
. TRBJ1-5 TRBV20-1 . CSVPPGQPQHF TGCAGTGTCCCCCCGGGTCAGCCCCAGCATTTT
. TRBJ1-3 TRBV13 . CASSLGDTIYF TGTGCCAGCAGCCTAGGGGACACCATATATTTT
. TRBJ2-1 TRBV7-9 TRBD2 CASSLYTLAGVEQFF TGTGCCAGCAGCTTATATACGTTAGCGGGAGTTGAGCAGTTCTTC
. TRBJ2-3 TRBV6-6 . CASSYSYKNTDTQYF TGTGCCAGCAGTTACTCTTACAAAAACACAGATACGCAGTATTTT
. TRBJ2-3 TRBV7-9 . CASSPVAGGTDTQYF TGTGCCAGCAGTCCTGTTGCGGGTGGTACAGATACGCAGTATTTT
. TRBJ2-3 TRBV11-2 TRBD2 CASSWTSSGTQYF TGTGCCAGCAGCTGGACTAGCTCGGGTACGCAGTATTTT
. TRBJ1-2 TRBV19 . CASSILGTGAPGYTF TGTGCCAGTAGTATCTTGGGTACAGGAGCCCCTGGCTACACCTTC
once TRBJ2-2 TRBV6-5 TRBD2 CASSSLSGGAAGELFF TGTGCCAGCAGTTCTCTTAGCGGGGGGGCTGCCGGGGAGCTGTTTTTT
once TRBJ2-3 TRBV28 TRBD2 CASRGGTSGISTDTQYF TGTGCCAGCAGGGGAGGGACTAGCGGGATCAGCACAGATACGCAGTATTTT
. TRBJ1-1 TRBV19 . CASSIPGARRNTEAFF TGTGCCAGTAGTATCCCGGGGGCGAGGAGGAACACTGAAGCTTTCTTT
. TRBJ1-2 TRBV14 . CASSQFRGSNYGYTF TGTGCCAGCAGCCAATTTCGCGGGTCTAACTATGGCTACACCTTC
. TRBJ2-7 TRBV19 . CASSPGARLPHEQYF TGTGCCAGTAGTCCGGGGGCCCGCCTTCCCCACGAGCAGTACTTC
. TRBJ2-7 TRBV10-3 . CAISVAKPDEQYF TGTGCCATCAGTGTGGCGAAACCGGACGAGCAGTACTTC
. TRBJ2-5 TRBV10-2 . CASSVSGWVQTQYF TGCGCCAGCAGTGTGTCGGGGTGGGTACAGACCCAGTACTTC
. TRBJ1-5 TRBV11-2 TRBD1 CASSSGQLASQPQHF TGTGCCAGCAGCTCGGGACAGCTTGCCAGTCAGCCCCAGCATTTT
. TRBJ2-5 TRBV10-3 . CAISEGARTLKETQYF TGTGCCATCAGTGAGGGGGCTCGGACTCTGAAAGAGACCCAGTACTTC
. TRBJ2-7 TRBV28 . CASRVGSTGGTFGEQYF TGTGCCAGCAGGGTGGGGTCTACGGGCGGCACCTTCGGCGAGCAGTACTTC
medium-sized TRBJ2-7 TRBV5-4 . CASSSSTKAYEQYF TGTGCCAGCAGCTCATCGACGAAGGCCTACGAGCAGTACTTC
. TRBJ2-2 TRBV7-8 TRBD2 CASNSGGSGELFF TGTGCCAGCAACTCGGGGGGTTCCGGGGAGCTGTTTTTT
. TRBJ2-1 TRBV27 . CASSLGTLGDEQFF TGTGCCAGCAGTTTGGGGACTCTCGGGGATGAGCAGTTCTTC
. TRBJ1-2 TRBV20-1 . CSASQVHGYTF TGCAGTGCTAGCCAAGTACATGGCTACACCTTC
. TRBJ2-5 TRBV7-3 TRBD1 CASSATGPETQYF TGTGCCAGCAGCGCGACAGGGCCTGAGACCCAGTACTTC
. TRBJ1-2 TRBV28 . CASTQTPGFTTF TGTGCCAGCACCCAAACCCCAGGGTTTACCACCTTC
. TRBJ1-6 TRBV18 TRBD1 CASSPTGGNSPLHF TGTGCCAGCTCACCGACAGGGGGAAATTCACCCCTCCACTTT
. TRBJ2-2 TRBV5-1 TRBD2 CASSSRTSGGLTGELFF TGCGCCAGCAGCTCCAGGACTAGCGGGGGCTTAACCGGGGAGCTGTTTTTT
. TRBJ1-1 TRBV11-3 . CASSYGRRSTEAFF TGTGCCAGCAGCTATGGACGGCGATCCACTGAAGCTTTCTTT
. TRBJ2-7 TRBV10-2 TRBD1 CASLGQGAYEQYF TGCGCCAGCCTCGGACAGGGGGCCTACGAGCAGTACTTC
. TRBJ2-7 TRBV7-9 . CASSSQDDPYF TGTGCCAGCAGCTCGCAGGACGATCCGTACTTC
. TRBJ2-7 TRBV5-4 . CASSLDGSYEQYF TGTGCCAGCAGCTTGGATGGGTCCTACGAGCAGTACTTC
. TRBJ2-2 TRBV27 . CASSLWDPNTGELFF TGTGCCAGCAGTTTGTGGGACCCGAACACCGGGGAGCTGTTTTTT
. TRBJ2-5 TRBV7-2 TRBD2 CASSPPQDGGKETQYF TGTGCCAGCAGCCCCCCCCAGGACGGGGGGAAAGAGACCCAGTACTTC
. TRBJ1-2 TRBV28 TRBD1 CASSLRDSYGYTF TGTGCCAGCAGTCTACGGGACAGCTATGGCTACACCTTC
. TRBJ2-3 TRBV7-9 . CASSSITRFTDTQYF TGTGCCAGCAGCTCGATCACACGGTTCACAGATACGCAGTATTTT
. TRBJ1-6 TRBV19 . CASSPSPGRRNSPLHF TGTGCCAGTAGTCCTTCCCCGGGACGGAGAAATTCACCCCTCCACTTT
. TRBJ2-7 TRBV11-2 TRBD1 CASSSLDRVPSYEQYF TGTGCCAGCAGCAGCCTTGACAGGGTGCCATCCTACGAGCAGTACTTC
. TRBJ2-7 TRBV11-3 TRBD1 CASSHRGRGTYEQYF TGTGCCAGCAGCCACAGGGGGCGCGGAACCTACGAGCAGTACTTC
. TRBJ1-2 TRBV2 . CASSESVGARGYTF TGTGCCAGCAGTGAAAGCGTAGGGGCTCGTGGCTACACCTTC
. TRBJ1-2 TRBV7-9 . CASSPGTWDGYTF TGTGCCAGCAGCCCTGGGACCTGGGATGGCTACACCTTC
. TRBJ2-1 TRBV28 . CASSPPGTLPYNEQFF TGTGCCAGCAGTCCACCCGGGACACTTCCCTACAATGAGCAGTTCTTC
. TRBJ1-2 TRBV27 . CASSLSGGSYGYTF TGTGCCAGCAGTTTATCAGGGGGGAGCTATGGCTACACCTTC
. TRBJ2-1 TRBV27 . CASSEGYNEQFF TGTGCCAGCAGTGAGGGGTACAATGAGCAGTTCTTC
. TRBJ1-1 TRBV28 TRBD1 CASSPPLPGQGLNEAFF TGTGCCAGCAGTCCCCCTCTCCCGGGACAGGGCCTAAATGAAGCTTTCTTT
. TRBJ2-7 TRBV6-5 . CASSYRGSYEQYF TGTGCCAGCAGTTACCGGGGGTCCTACGAGCAGTACTTC
. TRBJ2-3 TRBV2 . CASTRKRSTDTQYF TGTGCCAGCACCCGTAAGCGAAGCACAGATACGCAGTATTTT
. TRBJ2-2 TRBV27 . CASSLTGYDYGTGELFF TGTGCCAGCAGTTTAACAGGGTACGATTACGGCACCGGGGAGCTGTTTTTT
. TRBJ1-2 TRBV28 . CASSFLGQQNINYGYTF TGTGCCAGCAGTTTTTTGGGCCAACAGAACATTAACTATGGCTACACCTTC
. TRBJ2-3 TRBV19 TRBD2 CASSGGLAGAPHTDTQYF TGTGCCAGTAGTGGAGGACTAGCGGGGGCCCCACACACAGATACGCAGTATTTT
. TRBJ1-5 TRBV19 TRBD1 CASSIGRAQGDNQPQHF TGTGCCAGTAGTATAGGTCGTGCACAGGGGGACAATCAGCCCCAGCATTTT
. TRBJ1-2 TRBV2 TRBD1 CASSADRDYGYTF TGTGCCAGCAGTGCAGACAGGGACTATGGCTACACCTTC
. TRBJ2-2 TRBV5-1 TRBD1 CASSWGQEGTGELFF TGCGCCAGCAGCTGGGGACAGGAAGGTACCGGGGAGCTGTTTTTT